A single sample is the source of the 31 T cell receptor beta chains below, sequenced in a study of T cells in Graves' hyperthyroidism and ophthalmopathy (dated by TCRdb to the late 2010s). Libraries were constructed by multiplex PCR. These reads were obtained on an Illumina HiSeq 2000. The TCR beta CDR3 regions were amplified from the RNA transcripts. The first round of RT-PCR for the TCR CDR3 was performed with the HTBI primer set and the Qiagen OneStep RT-PCR kit. TCRdb handled the public reads itself, with Q25 trimming in fastp and clone calling in MiXCR, and kept productive beta chains. Each CDR3 protein appears once, grouped with its most common genes and DNA. Across this sample there are some 500,000 distinct CDR3 sequences, with approximately 15% seen only once. Clones ranked in the top ten supply around a sixth of the sample. Source material: blood. The receptors were sampled from a woman younger than 30 with Graves' hyperthyroidism.

This clonotype showed up just a few times. V usage is TRBV9 and J usage is TRBJ2-3; D is uncertain. V was clipped by 0 bases and J by 5 bases, with 7 bases between them. This CDR3 region has 13 residues. The germline V gene has CDR1 SGDLS and CDR2 YYNGEE. CDR3 protein: CASSVGLEDTQYF. In DNA, the CDR3 is TGTGCCAGCAGCGTAGGTTTAGAAGATACGCAGTATTTT.

V is TRBV6-1 and J is TRBJ2-3; TRBD1 is a possible D gene (6 bases). V lost 0 bases and J 1 base, leaving 11 bases between the germline ends. CDR3 length equals 16 residues. Germline CDR1 MNHNS, CDR2 SASEGT. DNA for the CDR3: TGTGCCAGCAGTGAAGCTCACAGGGACGGCACAGATACGCAGTATTTT. Translated, it gives CASSEAHRDGTDTQYF.

This clonotype appeared many times. The chain joins TRBV12-3 or TRBV12-4 to TRBJ2-1, with D possibly being TRBD1 (5 bases). The CDR3 sequence is 15 residues long. Trimming removed 3 bases at V and 7 bases at J, with 16 bases between. CDR3 residues: CASSFPGQQRNEQFF. CDR3 nucleotide sequence: TGTGCCAGCAGTTTCCCCGGACAACAACGGAATGAGCAGTTCTTC.

This clonotype was seen repeatedly, ten times or more. The chain combines TRBV12-3 or TRBV12-4 with TRBJ2-1; 8 bases map to TRBD2. CDR3 length equals 14 residues. V lost 7 bases to trimming and J lost 6 bases; unmatched junction nucleotides: 8. The CDR3 loop reads CASIEREIFNEQFF. CDR3 nucleotides: TGTGCCAGCATCGAGCGGGAGATTTTCAATGAGCAGTTCTTC.

This clonotype has just a few counts. This chain connects TRBV7-8 to TRBJ2-2, with TRBD1 matching 8 bases. The CDR3 length is 16 residues. The V segment lost 2 bases and the J segment 5 bases; nucleotides outside the gene matches: 7. CDR1 SGHVS and CDR2 FQNEAQ come from the germline V gene. CDR3 amino acids: CASSLQGQGGTGELFF. In DNA form, the CDR3 reads TGTGCCAGCAGCTTACAAGGACAGGGCGGGACCGGGGAGCTGTTTTTT.

This clonotype turned up a few times. The rearrangement links TRBV7-8 to TRBJ1-5; a possible D gene is TRBD1 (6 bases). This CDR3 region has 16 residues. V lost 6 bases, J lost 4 bases, and 19 bases lay in between. Germline assignment: CDR1 SGHVS and CDR2 FQNEAQ. The CDR3 region has the DNA TGTGCCAGCAGTTTAACCACAGGGACGTCTAATCAGCCCCAGCATTTT. Protein sequence: CASSLTTGTSNQPQHF.

This chain connects TRBV6-1 to TRBJ2-7; TRBD2 might be the D (5 bases). Germline values: CDR1 MNHNS, CDR2 SASEGT. The CDR3 loop spans 14 amino acids. V was cut by 7 bases and J by 1 base, with 14 bases left in between. For the CDR3, the DNA is TGTGCCAGCACCAAACGTGAGGGTTCCTACGAGCAGTACTTC. Encoded protein: CASTKREGSYEQYF.

In this sample, this clonotype turned up many times. This chain joins TRBV5-6 and TRBJ2-1; 8 bases fit TRBD1. Per the germline V gene, CDR1 is SGHDT and CDR2 is YYEEEE. V gave up 5 bases and J gave up 3 bases; unmatched junction bases: 10. This CDR3 spans 16 amino acids. CDR3 DNA: TGTGCCAGCAGTACGCAACGCGGGACAGGCTACAATGAGCAGTTCTTC. Protein sequence: CASSTQRGTGYNEQFF.

This clonotype occurred a few times. V is TRBV20-1 and J is TRBJ1-2; D unresolved. The germline CDR1 and CDR2 sequences are DFQATT and SNEGSKA (reference sequence). Between the trimmed V and J ends, which lost 3 bases and 1 base, there was a span of 6 bases. This CDR3 has 12 residues. The CDR3 DNA sequence: TGCAGTGCTAGTACTGATAACTATGGCTACACCTTC. This codes for CSASTDNYGYTF.

This clonotype came up a few times. The chain's CDR3 is CASSLNQGSPYEQYV. DNA of the CDR3: TGTGCCAGCAGCTTGAATCAGGGGTCCCCCTACGAGCAGTACGTC. J is TRBJ2-7 and V is TRBV11-2; tentative D call: TRBD1 (6 bases). The V gene lost 3 bases and the J gene lost 2 bases, with 14 bases spanning the gap. This CDR3 is 15 amino acids long. The germline V gene encodes CDR1 SGHAT and CDR2 FQNNGV.

This clonotype was counted once. This chain joins TRBV7-9 and TRBJ1-1; perhaps TRBD1 as D (5 bases). Germline V CDR1 and CDR2: SEHNR, FQNEAQ (reference sequence). The V end was cut by 1 base, the J end by 6 bases, with 9 bases between. CDR3 size: 13 residues. The CDR3 nucleotides read TGTGCCAGCAGCTTAGATGGCAGGGCTGAAGCTTTCTTT. Its translation is CASSLDGRAEAFF.

This clonotype has a count of ten or more. The chain uses TRBV13 and TRBJ2-7; D unresolved. V gave up 0 bases and J gave up 2 bases, with 8 bases separating them. This CDR3 comprises 14 residues. Germline CDR1 is PRHDT and CDR2 is FYEKMQ (reference sequence). CDR3 sequence reads: CASSLGGQTYEQYF. The CDR3 DNA reads TGTGCCAGCAGCTTAGGAGGTCAGACCTACGAGCAGTACTTC.

This clonotype was counted many times. The chain carries TRBV5-1 and TRBJ2-7, with D maybe TRBD2 (6 bases). This CDR3 spans 15 amino acids. Germline-derived CDR1 and CDR2 are SGHRS and YFSETQ. Trimming took off 1 base at V and 3 bases at J, with 14 bases between the two ends. In nucleotides, the CDR3 is TGCGCCAGCAGCTTGAGCGGAGGAGGGGTCTACGAGCAGTACTTC. Its protein is CASSLSGGGVYEQYF.

This chain connects TRBV12-3 or TRBV12-4 to TRBJ1-5, with a possible D match to TRBD1 (5 bases). The CDR3 has 14 amino acids. Trimming pared 4 bases from V and 2 bases from J, leaving 9 bases between. The CDR3 DNA is TGTGCCAGCAGTTCGGGACTGGGCAATCAGCCCCAGCATTTT. It encodes CASSSGLGNQPQHF.

This clonotype was recorded at least ten times. The chain links TRBV27 to TRBJ1-1; TRBD1 matches 12 bases. CDR3 length: 13 amino acids. The germline V gene encodes CDR1 MNHEY and CDR2 SMNVEV (reference sequence). Trimming removed 4 bases from V and 10 bases from J; junction bases left unmatched: 4. The CDR3 is CASSWGQGAIAFF. The CDR3 bases are TGTGCCAGCAGTTGGGGACAGGGGGCAATAGCTTTCTTT.

The chain recombines TRBV6-1 with TRBJ2-7; 11 bases fit TRBD2. Germline V CDR1 and CDR2: MNHNS, SASEGT. The CDR3 is 17 residues long. V shed 5 bases, J shed 2 bases, and the junction held 11 bases outside the gene matches. CDR3 sequence reads: CASSSKLAGERTYEQYV. CDR3 sequence (DNA): TGTGCCAGCAGTTCAAAACTAGCGGGAGAGCGGACCTACGAGCAGTACGTC.

The V call is TRBV4-1, the J call TRBJ2-7; D uncertain. Germline V gives CDR1 MGHRA, CDR2 YSYEKL. The CDR3 is made up of 15 amino acids. Trimming shortened V by 0 bases and J by 2 bases, and 11 bases separated the two germline ends. The CDR3 nucleotides are TGCGCCAGCAGCCAAGAAACTCTGGCGGCCTACGAGCAGTACGTC. The encoded protein is CASSQETLAAYEQYV.

The sample holds many counts of this clonotype. The gene calls are TRBV2 and TRBJ1-1, with no clear D. From germline, CDR1 is SNHLY and CDR2 FYNNEI. The CDR3 loop spans 19 amino acids. V lost 1 base and J 4 bases, leaving 25 bases between the germline ends. CDR3 amino acids: CASSEGEGLVDPTGTEAFF. CDR3 nucleotides: TGTGCCAGCAGTGAAGGTGAAGGGCTCGTTGATCCGACTGGCACTGAAGCTTTCTTT.

This clonotype occurred many times. The rearrangement links TRBV10-3 to TRBJ1-5, with D possibly matching TRBD1 (6 bases). V was shortened by 0 bases and J by 3 bases, with 12 bases between the two germline ends. This CDR3 is 16 amino acids long. Per germline, CDR1 ENHRY and CDR2 SYGVKD. In DNA, the CDR3 is TGTGCCATCAGTGAGTCCGCAGGGGAGGACAATCAGCCCCAGCATTTT. Residues: CAISESAGEDNQPQHF.

This clonotype was seen ten or more times. The rearrangement uses TRBV20-1 and TRBJ2-3; 12 nucleotides line up with TRBD2. V was clipped by 4 bases and J by 4 bases; unmatched bases: 6. CDR3 length equals 15 residues. Germline V lookup: CDR1 DFQATT, CDR2 SNEGSKA (reference sequence). CDR3 DNA sequence: TGCAGTGCTACCCCCGCTAGCGGGAGGGCAGATACGCAGTATTTT. Residues: CSATPASGRADTQYF.

Comment on this clonotype: A much larger clone lies one base from this, so it may be a read error. V usage is TRBV6-1 and J usage is TRBJ2-7; a possible D gene is TRBD2 (5 bases). Germline loops: CDR1 MNHNS, CDR2 SASEGT. This CDR3 spans 16 amino acids. The CDR3 DNA reads TGTGTCAGCAAACTATCCATGTTCACTAGCTCCTACGAGCAGTACTTC. Translated: CVSKLSMFTSSYEQYF.

This clonotype showed up many times. This chain joins TRBV7-9 and TRBJ2-1; no clear D. CDR3 length: 13 residues. The V and J ends lost 5 bases and 8 bases respectively, with 13 bases between them. The V gene's germline CDR1 is SEHNR and CDR2 FQNEAQ (reference sequence). The CDR3: CASSPDPLDEQFF. The DNA of the CDR3 is TGTGCCAGCAGCCCCGACCCCTTGGATGAGCAGTTCTTC.

This clonotype came up many times. V and J are TRBV2 and TRBJ1-2; no firm D call. Germline CDR1 reads SNHLY; CDR2 reads FYNNEI. The CDR3 is 13 amino acids. Trimming cost V 5 bases and J 8 bases, with 15 bases left between them. The CDR3 DNA follows: TGTGCCAGCAGTTCGACTCCCCCGGGGGGCTACACCTTC. It codes for CASSSTPPGGYTF.

The chain carries TRBV2 and TRBJ2-3; D not certain. The germline V gene encodes CDR1 SNHLY and CDR2 FYNNEI. This CDR3 has 14 amino acids. Trimming took off 4 bases at V and 1 base at J, with 9 bases between the two ends. CDR3 nucleotides: TGTGCCAGCAGTGTTAGTGGGGGCACAGATACGCAGTATTTT. It specifies CASSVSGGTDTQYF.

In this sample, this clonotype turned up many times. The chain couples TRBV3-1 to TRBJ2-1; D ambiguous. CDR3 size: 17 residues. Germline V lookup: CDR1 LGHDT, CDR2 YNNKEL (reference sequence). The V end was cut by 4 bases, the J end by 0 bases, with 16 bases between. CDR3 coding DNA: TGTGCCAGCAGCCGATCCTTATTGGCAGGCTCCTACAATGAGCAGTTCTTC. It translates to CASSRSLLAGSYNEQFF.

The table lists this clonotype with a few counts. The chain uses TRBV10-3 and TRBJ1-3, with 8 bases lining up with TRBD1. The CDR3 sequence is 15 residues long. Germline CDR1 ENHRY, CDR2 SYGVKD. V was pared by 11 bases and J by 0 bases, with 9 bases of the junction left unmatched. CDR3 residues: CAVEGTGDSGNTIYF. CDR3 bases: TGTGCCGTCGAGGGGACAGGCGACTCTGGAAACACCATATATTTT.

This chain connects TRBV9 to TRBJ2-5, with a possible D match to TRBD1 (6 bases). V was pared by 3 bases and J by 0 bases, with 9 bases between. The CDR3 is 14 residues long. Germline V gene data show CDR1 as SGDLS and CDR2 as YYNGEE. The CDR3 sequence: CASSEGDHQETQYF. Here the CDR3 DNA reads TGTGCCAGCAGCGAGGGGGACCACCAAGAGACCCAGTACTTC.

This clonotype occurred many times. The rearrangement uses TRBV12-3 or TRBV12-4 and TRBJ2-1, with 7 bases matching TRBD2. This CDR3 region has 14 residues. J was trimmed by 9 bases and V by 6 bases; bases with no gene match: 11. CDR3 region: CASRLTSAPGEQFF. The CDR3 nucleotides are TGTGCCAGCAGGCTAACTAGCGCCCCCGGTGAGCAGTTCTTC.

In this sample, this clonotype turned up many times. This chain uses TRBV30 with TRBJ2-7; tentatively, D is TRBD2 (6 bases). In germline, CDR1 is GTSNPN, CDR2 SVGIG (reference sequence). Trimming removed 1 base at V and 2 bases at J, with 18 bases between. The CDR3 spans 16 residues. Here the CDR3 DNA reads TGTGCCTGGAGTGATCCGCGGACTACCACTCCCTACGAGCAGTACTTC. This translates into CAWSDPRTTTPYEQYF. The full variable domain, completed using reference TRBV30 and TRBJ2-7, is SQTIHQWPATLVQPVGSPLSLECTVEGTSNPNLYWYRQAAGRGLQLLFYSVGIGQISSEVPQNLSASRPQDRQFILSSKKLLLSDSGFYLCAWSDPRTTTPYEQYFGPGTRLTVT.

This clonotype was seen ten or more times. V and J are TRBV11-2 and TRBJ1-2; tentatively, D is TRBD1 (6 bases). The length of the CDR3 is 16 residues. Germline assignment: CDR1 SGHAT and CDR2 FQNNGV. The V and J ends lost 2 bases and 3 bases respectively, with 16 bases between them. In DNA, the CDR3 is TGTGCCAGCAGCTTATTCGCGGGCCCAGGGGACTATGGCTACACCTTC. Its translation is CASSLFAGPGDYGYTF.

Many counts were recorded for this clonotype. V usage is TRBV30 and J usage is TRBJ1-5, with 9 bases lining up with TRBD1. Germline assignment: CDR1 GTSNPN and CDR2 SVGIG (reference sequence). With 1 base clipped from V and 3 bases from J, the junction kept 4 bases outside the gene matches. The CDR3 consists of 15 residues. The CDR3 DNA follows: TGTGCCTGGAGTGGGACAGGGGCCTACAATCAGCCCCAGCATTTT. Protein: CAWSGTGAYNQPQHF.